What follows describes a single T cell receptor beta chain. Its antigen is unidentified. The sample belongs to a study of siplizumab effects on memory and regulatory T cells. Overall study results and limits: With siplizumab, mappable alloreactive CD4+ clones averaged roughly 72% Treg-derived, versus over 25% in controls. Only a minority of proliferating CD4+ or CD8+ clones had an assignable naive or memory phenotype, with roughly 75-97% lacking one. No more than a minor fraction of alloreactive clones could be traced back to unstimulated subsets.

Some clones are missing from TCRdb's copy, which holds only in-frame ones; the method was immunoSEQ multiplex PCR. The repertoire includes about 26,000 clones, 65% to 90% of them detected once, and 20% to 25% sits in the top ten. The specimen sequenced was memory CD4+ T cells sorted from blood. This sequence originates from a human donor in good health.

CDR3 DNA: TGCGCCAGCAGCTTGACTAGCGGGAGCGGTGCAGATACGCAGTATTTT. As protein: CASSLTSGSGADTQYF. The chain employs TRBV5-1 and TRBJ2-3; 11 positions agree with TRBD2. CDR3 length: 16 amino acids. Germline V lookup: CDR1 SGHRS, CDR2 YFSETQ. J lost 4 bases, V lost 1 base, and 5 bases had no gene match.